Following are 23 T cell receptor beta chains from one sample sequenced in a study of shared clonotypes between healthy human individuals. Only CD45RO-negative cells positively selected for CCR7 counted as naive CD8 cells, so terminally differentiated effector memory CD45RA+ cells were excluded. The table came from immunoSEQ multiplex PCR; TCRdb's copy has only in-frame clones and leaves some out. The profile shows around 1.9 million clones, over 85% of them singletons. Sequenced: naive CD8+ T cells from PBMCs. The origin of the receptors is a young man in good health. Some clones in this sample may be carry-over from other donors' samples.

The chain joins TRBV7-9 to TRBJ2-5, with D possibly matching TRBD1 (6 bases). Germline lookup yields CDR1 SEHNR and CDR2 FQNEAQ (reference sequence). The CDR3 spans 13 residues. Trimming left V 5 bases short and J 4 bases short, with 11 bases between. As DNA, the CDR3 is TGTGCCAGCAGCGCAGACAGGTTAGAGACCCAGTACTTC. It encodes CASSADRLETQYF.

V usage is TRBV2 and J usage is TRBJ2-7; 8 bases are shared with TRBD1. Losses at the gene ends were 6 bases for V and 3 bases for J; bases not matched to a gene: 1. Germline CDR1 SNHLY, CDR2 FYNNEI. This CDR3 is built from 12 residues. For the CDR3, the DNA is TGTGCCAGCAGGACAGGGGTCTACGAGCAGTACTTC. It yields the protein CASRTGVYEQYF. Variable domain in full (rest from reference TRBV2 and TRBJ2-7): EPEVTQTPSHQVTQMGQEVILRCVPISNHLYFYWYRQILGQKVEFLVSFYNNEISEKSEIFDDQFSVERPDGSNFTLKIRSTKLEDSAMYFCASRTGVYEQYFGPGTRLTVT.

This chain links TRBV7-2 with TRBJ2-7; TRBD2 might be the D (6 bases). V lost 1 base and J 6 bases, leaving 10 bases between the germline ends. Germline V CDR1 and CDR2: SGHTA, FQGNSA. The CDR3 sequence is 13 residues long. The CDR3 sequence is CASSLGAGSEQYF. The CDR3 DNA reads TGTGCCAGCAGCTTAGGGGCGGGATCCGAGCAGTACTTC.

This chain uses TRBV7-9 with TRBJ2-1; 7 positions match TRBD2. Germline lookup yields CDR1 SEHNR and CDR2 FQNEAQ (reference sequence). V trimming: 3 bases; J trimming: 12 bases; junction bases outside the gene matches: 11. The length of the CDR3 is 14 residues. For the CDR3, the DNA is TGTGCCAGCAGCTTGGTCGCGGGAGAGGTTGGGCAGTTCTTC. It encodes CASSLVAGEVGQFF. Drawing the rest from reference TRBV7-9 and TRBJ2-1, the complete variable domain is DTGVSQNPRHKITKRGQNVTFRCDPISEHNRLYWYRQTLGQGPEFLTYFQNEAQLEKSRLLSDRFSAERPKGSFSTLEIQRTEQGDSAMYLCASSLVAGEVGQFFGPGTRLTVL.

The chain links TRBV5-6 to TRBJ2-7; D is possibly TRBD2 (6 bases). Deletions cut 6 bases from V and 1 base from J, with 17 bases between. The CDR3 spans 15 residues. Germline V CDR1 and CDR2: SGHDT, YYEEEE. The CDR3 bases are TGTGCCAGCACCCGGGGGAGCGGCTTTTCCTACGAGCAGTACTTC. Residues: CASTRGSGFSYEQYF. Drawing the rest from reference TRBV5-6 and TRBJ2-7, the complete variable domain is DAGVTQSPTHLIKTRGQQVTLRCSPKSGHDTVSWYQQALGQGPQFIFQYYEEEERQRGNFPDRFSGHQFPNYSSELNVNALLLGDSALYLCASTRGSGFSYEQYFGPGTRLTVT.

The chain uses TRBV6-5 and TRBJ1-5; D is perhaps TRBD1 (6 bases). The germline V and J ends were trimmed by 0 bases and 5 bases, with 11 bases remaining between them. This CDR3 comprises 15 residues. CDR1 and CDR2 (germline): MNHEY, SVGAGI. The CDR3 coding sequence is TGTGCCAGCAGTTACTCCCAGGGGACGGATCAGCCCCAGCATTTT. It encodes CASSYSQGTDQPQHF.

This clone occurred a few times. Other DNA variants within this sample encode the same CDR3. As DNA, the CDR3 is TGTGCCAGCAGCCCCGGGACCTACGAGCAGTACTTC. It is translated as CASSPGTYEQYF. The J gene is TRBJ2-7, the V gene TRBV11-2; weak D call: TRBD2 (5 bases). Looked up from germline, CDR1 is SGHAT and CDR2 is FQNNGV. Trimming shortened V by 5 bases and J by 2 bases, and 7 bases separated the two germline ends. The CDR3 extends over 12 amino acids.

The CDR3 loop reads CASSYPHRVGQPQHF. CDR3 nucleotides: TGTGCCAGCAGTTACCCCCACAGGGTGGGTCAGCCCCAGCATTTT. The V gene is TRBV27, the J gene TRBJ1-5, with TRBD1 as a possible D gene (6 bases). Germline V gene sequence: CDR1 MNHEY, CDR2 SMNVEV (reference sequence). Trimming stripped 4 bases from V and 6 bases from J, with 16 bases between. This CDR3 contains 15 residues.

This chain joins TRBV6-5 and TRBJ2-1, with TRBD1 matching over 7 bases. The CDR3 spans 15 residues. Losses at the gene ends were 6 bases for V and 2 bases for J; bases not matched to a gene: 7. The germline V gene encodes CDR1 MNHEY and CDR2 SVGAGI. CDR3 residues: CASSPGQVPYNEQFF. CDR3 nucleotides: TGTGCCAGCAGCCCCGGACAGGTACCCTACAATGAGCAGTTCTTC.

The V gene is TRBV7-3, the J gene TRBJ2-7; D is tentatively TRBD1 or TRBD2 (5 bases each). The germline V gene has CDR1 SGHTA and CDR2 FQGTGA. V lost 4 bases to trimming and J lost 2 bases, with 12 bases between them. This CDR3 contains 14 residues. CDR3 sequence reads: CASSSRDQTYEQYF. The CDR3 coding sequence is TGTGCCAGCAGCTCCCGGGACCAGACCTACGAGCAGTACTTC.

The CDR3 nucleotides are TGTGCCAGCAGTGTGATCTTAGCCGGGGAGCTGTTTTTT. Protein: CASSVILAGELFF. V usage is TRBV2 and J usage is TRBJ2-2; no firm D call. Germline CDR1 is SNHLY and CDR2 is FYNNEI. V lost 4 bases and J lost 6, with 9 bases in between. The CDR3 spans 13 residues.

The V gene is TRBV9, the J gene TRBJ2-3, with D possibly matching TRBD1 (6 bases). The V end was cut by 4 bases, the J end by 5 bases, with 11 bases between. This CDR3 contains 13 residues. The germline V gene encodes CDR1 SGDLS and CDR2 YYNGEE. For the CDR3, the DNA is TGTGCCAGCAGCACAGGGTGGTTAGATACGCAGTATTTT. Translated: CASSTGWLDTQYF.

The chain links TRBV6-5 to TRBJ2-2, with 8 bases lining up with TRBD1. The V gene end was trimmed by 10 bases and the J gene end by 4 bases; junction bases not matched to a gene: 8. This CDR3 has 14 amino acids. Germline assignment: CDR1 MNHEY and CDR2 SVGAGI. The CDR3 coding sequence is TGTGCCACCTTACAGGGGGAAGGCACCGGGGAGCTGTTTTTT. It codes for CATLQGEGTGELFF.

On this clone: The junction does not match germline at one end; this may be a read error. V and J are TRBV10-3 and TRBJ2-2, with D uncertain. Germline CDR1 is ENHRY and CDR2 is SYGVKD. The CDR3 consists of 15 residues. CDR3 protein: CTISQHHGNTGELFF. In nucleotides, the CDR3 is TGTACCATCAGCCAGCACCATGGGAACACCGGGGAGCTGTTTTTT.

The CDR3 DNA reads TGTGCCAGCAGTGCCCTACAGGGGGTCGGAGAGACCCAGTACTTC. Translated: CASSALQGVGETQYF. The rearrangement uses TRBV28 and TRBJ2-5; 8 bases are a match to TRBD1. Germline lookup yields CDR1 MDHEN and CDR2 SYDVKM. V gave up 5 bases and J gave up 4 bases; unmatched junction bases: 9. The CDR3 is 15 amino acids.

The V and J genes are TRBV5-1 and TRBJ1-2; TRBD1 aligns across 8 bases. Germline CDR1 reads SGHRS; CDR2 reads YFSETQ. V lost 7 bases and J lost 0; bases outside the gene matches: 11. This CDR3 spans 16 amino acids. CDR3 amino acids: CASWGGTGVSNYGYTF. The CDR3 nucleotides are TGCGCCAGCTGGGGTGGGACAGGCGTTTCTAACTATGGCTACACCTTC. Supplemented by reference TRBV5-1 and TRBJ1-2, the full variable domain reads KAGVTQTPRYLIKTRGQQVTLSCSPISGHRSVSWYQQTPGQGLQFLFEYFSETQRNKGNFPGRFSGRQFSNSRSEMNVSTLELGDSALYLCASWGGTGVSNYGYTFGSGTRLTVV.

The chain employs TRBV7-9 and TRBJ2-3, with 11 bases fitting TRBD1. V trimming: 5 bases; J trimming: 5 bases; junction bases outside the gene matches: 6. The germline CDR1 and CDR2 sequences are SEHNR and FQNEAQ (reference sequence). The CDR3 totals 15 residues. CDR3 nucleotides: TGTGCCAGCAGCCGAGGACAGGGGGCAGAAGATACGCAGTATTTT. Amino acids: CASSRGQGAEDTQYF.

The rearrangement joins TRBV5-4 to TRBJ2-2; D call uncertain. With 3 bases removed from V and 5 bases from J, the gap between germline ends came to 11 bases. This CDR3 has 14 amino acids. CDR1 is SGHNT, CDR2 YYREEE, per germline (reference sequence). The CDR3 region has the DNA TGTGCCAGCAGCTCTTCTAGTGGGACCGGGGAGCTGTTTTTT. As protein: CASSSSSGTGELFF.

V is TRBV14 and J is TRBJ2-7, with TRBD1 matching 7 bases. Per germline, CDR1 SGHDN and CDR2 FVKESK. This CDR3 comprises 15 residues. The V gene end was trimmed by 1 base and the J gene end by 4 bases; junction bases not matched to a gene: 7. CDR3 sequence: CASSQGTGPGYEQYF. The CDR3 region has the DNA TGTGCCAGCAGCCAAGGGACAGGTCCAGGGTACGAGCAGTACTTC.

This clone was seen once. The chain carries TRBV28 and TRBJ2-1; D remains ambiguous. Trimming took 6 bases from V and 5 from J, leaving 11 bases between them. The length of the CDR3 is 13 residues. The germline V gene has CDR1 MDHEN and CDR2 SYDVKM. The CDR3 coding sequence is TGTGCCAGCAGCCCCACTCCCAACAATGAGCAGTTCTTC. As protein: CASSPTPNNEQFF.

V is TRBV13 and J is TRBJ2-5; D might be TRBD1 (5 bases). The CDR3 is made up of 16 amino acids. The ends were cut back, 2 bases at V and 1 base at J, with 14 bases in the middle. CDR1 and CDR2 from the germline V gene are PRHDT and FYEKMQ (reference sequence). Here the CDR3 DNA reads TGTGCCAGCAGCTTAAGGACACCGGAACCCCAAGAGACCCAGTACTTC. It specifies CASSLRTPEPQETQYF.

V usage is TRBV6-5 and J usage is TRBJ2-1, with a tentative D call TRBD1 (6 bases). Germline-derived CDR1 and CDR2 are MNHEY and SVGAGI. Trimming took 0 bases from V and 2 from J, leaving 11 bases between them. The CDR3 is made up of 16 amino acids. The CDR3 protein is CASSYSPGDPYNEQFF. CDR3 DNA sequence: TGTGCCAGCAGTTACTCGCCAGGGGACCCCTACAATGAGCAGTTCTTC.

The rearrangement joins TRBV30 to TRBJ2-1; D ambiguous. The CDR3 runs 15 residues. Trimming shortened V by 1 base and J by 0 bases, and 10 bases separated the two germline ends. The V gene's germline CDR1 is GTSNPN and CDR2 SVGIG (reference sequence). For the CDR3, the DNA is TGTGCCTGGAGTGACGACGACTCCTCCTACAATGAGCAGTTCTTC. This sequence encodes CAWSDDDSSYNEQFF.